This entry concerns a single T cell receptor beta chain. Its antigen is as yet unknown. This sample is drawn from a study of response to subunit inactivated influenza vaccine. Study-wide results and limits: The authors offered the suggestion that each seasonal influenza vaccination recruits few new T cells.

Each CDR3 protein is one row after TCRdb ran MiXCR on the RT-PCR reads. Of roughly 670,000 distinct CDR3 sequences listed, about 14% are singletons. This receptor was obtained from a man aged 45-60 years who received an inactivated influenza vaccine. Sequences were derived from PBMCs from blood, sampled 14 to 15 days before vaccination.

CDR3 in DNA: TGCGCCAGCAGTGGTCAGGGGGCAGGTGAGCAGTTCTTC. Translation gives CASSGQGAGEQFF. The chain carries TRBV10-2 and TRBJ2-1; 8 bases fit TRBD1. The V segment lost 4 bases and the J segment 9 bases; nucleotides outside the gene matches: 5. The germline V gene encodes CDR1 WSHSY and CDR2 SAAADI. The CDR3 contains 13 residues.